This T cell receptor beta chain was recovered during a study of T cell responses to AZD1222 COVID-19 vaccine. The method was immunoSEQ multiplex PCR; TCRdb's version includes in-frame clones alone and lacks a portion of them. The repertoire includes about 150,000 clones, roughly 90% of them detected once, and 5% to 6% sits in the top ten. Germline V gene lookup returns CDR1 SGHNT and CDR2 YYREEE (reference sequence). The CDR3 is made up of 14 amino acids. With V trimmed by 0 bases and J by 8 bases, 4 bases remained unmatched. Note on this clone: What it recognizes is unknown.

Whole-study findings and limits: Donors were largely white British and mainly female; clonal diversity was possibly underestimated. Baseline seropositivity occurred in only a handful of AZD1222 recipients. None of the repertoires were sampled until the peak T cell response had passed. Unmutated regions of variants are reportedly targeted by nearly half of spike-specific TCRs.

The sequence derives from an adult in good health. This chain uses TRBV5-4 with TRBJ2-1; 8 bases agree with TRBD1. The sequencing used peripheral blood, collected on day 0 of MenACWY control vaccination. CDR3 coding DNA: TGTGCCAGCAGCTTGGACAGGGGGGTCCATGAGCAGTTCTTC. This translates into CASSLDRGVHEQFF.